This T cell receptor beta chain was found in a study of CD8 T cells in ankylosing spondylitis. TCRdb processed the 5' RACE reads anew with MiXCR; each CDR3 protein has one entry. The sample has more than 150,000 distinct CDR3 sequences, approximately 18% seen once. The source material was blood, either unsorted or a sorted T cell fraction (not recorded which). The receptor was isolated from a male donor aged 5 to 30 with ankylosing spondylitis or in good health (not recorded which).

This CDR3 reads CSVAQGADTQYF. CDR3 DNA: TGCAGCGTTGCTCAGGGGGCAGATACGCAGTATTTT. The chain couples TRBV29-1 to TRBJ2-3, with 7 positions matching TRBD1. Germline-derived CDR1 and CDR2 are SQVTM and ANQGSEA. The J segment lost 4 bases and the V segment lost 4 bases, leaving 2 bases of the junction unmatched. This CDR3 has 12 amino acids.